A single sample is the source of the 4 T cell receptor beta chains below, sequenced in a study of blood T cell repertoires in COVID-19. The assay was immunoSEQ multiplex PCR, and TCRdb's table has in-frame clones only and misses some. The sample gives over 250,000 clones, approximately 90% of which show up once; approximately 4% is in the top ten. Sequenced sample: peripheral blood. Source of these receptors: a man aged 55 to 70 who had recovered from COVID-19.

V is TRBV24-1 and J is TRBJ2-1; the match to TRBD2 covers 8 bases. With V trimmed by 2 bases and J by 9 bases, 8 bases remained unmatched. Germline CDR1 KGHDR, CDR2 SFDVKD. This CDR3 is built from 15 residues. The CDR3 region has the DNA TGTGCCACCAGTGATTCCGGGACTAGTGCTACTGAGCAGTTCTTC. It yields the protein CATSDSGTSATEQFF.

V is TRBV5-1 and J is TRBJ2-2, with D perhaps TRBD1 (6 bases). V shed 5 bases and J shed 0 bases, with 20 bases lying between them. The germline V gene encodes CDR1 SGHRS and CDR2 YFSETQ. This CDR3 has 18 amino acids. The CDR3 is CASRAGGTSAANTGELFF. Here the CDR3 DNA reads TGCGCCAGCAGGGCGGGTGGGACATCTGCTGCGAACACCGGGGAGCTGTTTTTT.

The rearrangement uses TRBV7-2 and TRBJ2-3; TRBD2 aligns across 8 bases. The CDR3 runs to 17 residues. The V gene end was trimmed by 2 bases and the J gene end by 4 bases; junction bases not matched to a gene: 11. Germline CDR1 is SGHTA and CDR2 is FQGNSA. The CDR3 bases are TGTGCCAGCAGCTTATCGTACGGCGGGGGGATCTCAGATACGCAGTATTTT. It yields the protein CASSLSYGGGISDTQYF.

With respect to this clone: Other DNA sequences in this specimen translate into the identical CDR3. The V call is TRBV18, the J call TRBJ2-7, with TRBD1 matching over 9 bases. The germline V gene has CDR1 KGHSH and CDR2 LQKENI. The CDR3 contains 15 residues. After removal of 3 bases from V and 2 bases from J, the junction contained 5 bases not matched to a gene. The CDR3 sequence: CASSPPGQGAYEQYF. As DNA, the CDR3 is TGTGCCAGCTCACCCCCGGGACAGGGAGCCTACGAGCAGTACTTC.